These 25 T cell receptor beta chains were all obtained from the same sample, sequenced in a study of T cell repertoires in cytomegalovirus infection. MiXCR, run by TCRdb on the reads, gives a single entry per CDR3 protein. The data hold some 940,000 distinct CDR3 sequences, with around 30% observed a single time. These receptors lack a known antigen. The input for sequencing was cultured CD8+ T cells from PBMCs, taken from culture after CMV antigen stimulation. The receptors come from a human donor in good health (CMV status not recorded). Some clones in this sample may be carry-over from other donors' samples.

A few counts support this clonotype. This chain joins TRBV7-2 and TRBJ1-4, with 8 bases matching TRBD1. The CDR3 runs to 15 residues. With 4 bases clipped from V and 8 bases from J, the junction kept 9 bases outside the gene matches. Germline V gene data show CDR1 as SGHTA and CDR2 as FQGNSA. DNA for the CDR3: TGTGCCAGCAGCTCGACAGGGGCCTCAGGGGAAAAACTGTTTTTT. Translation: CASSSTGASGEKLFF.

V usage is TRBV5-4 and J usage is TRBJ2-3, with 13 positions matching TRBD2. Germline V gene lookup returns CDR1 SGHNT and CDR2 YYREEE (reference sequence). This CDR3 has 16 amino acids. The V segment lost 4 bases and the J segment 2 bases; nucleotides outside the gene matches: 4. The CDR3 region has the DNA TGTGCCAGCAGCCCCGGACTAGCGGGGGCCACAGATACGCAGTATTTT. This translates into CASSPGLAGATDTQYF. Together with reference TRBV5-4 and TRBJ2-3, the CDR3 gives the full variable domain: ETGVTQSPTHLIKTRGQQVTLRCSSQSGHNTVSWYQQALGQGPQFIFQYYREEENGRGNFPPRFSGLQFPNYSSELNVNALELDDSALYLCASSPGLAGATDTQYFGPGTRLTVL.

In its sample, this clonotype was seen a few times. The J gene is TRBJ1-1, the V gene TRBV7-6; TRBD1 might be the D (5 bases). The CDR3 is made up of 15 amino acids. Germline CDR1 is SGHVS and CDR2 is FNYEAQ. Deletions cut 0 bases from V and 3 bases from J, with 11 bases between. The CDR3 nucleotides read TGTGCCAGCAGCTTAGCGGCAGGGAGGGACACTGAAGCTTTCTTT. It yields the protein CASSLAAGRDTEAFF.

This clonotype occurred once. V gene TRBV27 combines with J gene TRBJ2-7; D is ambiguous. This CDR3 is 13 amino acids long. The germline V gene has CDR1 MNHEY and CDR2 SMNVEV (reference sequence). Trimming shortened V by 4 bases and J by 3 bases, and 10 bases separated the two germline ends. CDR3 in amino acids: CASSYGPHYEQYF. The CDR3 nucleotides are TGTGCCAGCAGTTACGGGCCGCACTACGAGCAGTACTTC.

This clonotype occurred many times. This chain uses TRBV5-1 with TRBJ1-3, with D possibly being TRBD1 (5 bases). Germline V CDR1 and CDR2: SGHRS, YFSETQ. The CDR3 consists of 15 residues. With 4 bases removed from V and 0 bases from J, the gap between germline ends came to 11 bases. The CDR3 coding sequence is TGCGCCAGCAGCGTGGAGGGGAGCTCTGGAAACACCATATATTTT. Protein sequence: CASSVEGSSGNTIYF.

This clonotype was detected ten times or more. The gene calls are TRBV7-8 and TRBJ2-7; the match to TRBD1 covers 7 bases. V shed 1 base and J 3 bases; nucleotides not matched to a gene: 6. The V gene's germline CDR1 is SGHVS and CDR2 FQNEAQ. The CDR3 sequence is 15 residues long. The DNA for the CDR3 is TGTGCCAGCAGCTTAGTGCGGCAGGGGGACTACGAGCAGTACTTC. Amino acids: CASSLVRQGDYEQYF.

The CDR3 DNA follows: TGTGCCATCATATCACAGGTGGGCCCTAACTATGGCTACACCTTC. This sequence encodes CAIISQVGPNYGYTF. The chain joins TRBV10-3 to TRBJ1-2, with D maybe TRBD1 (5 bases). The V gene's germline CDR1 is ENHRY and CDR2 SYGVKD. V was pared by 7 bases and J by 0 bases, with 15 bases between. CDR3 size: 15 residues.

V and J are TRBV7-2 and TRBJ2-7, with TRBD1 matching over 9 bases. The CDR3 spans 16 residues. Germline V CDR1 and CDR2: SGHTA, FQGNSA. Unmatched junction bases numbered 8, after V lost 1 base and J lost 4 bases. CDR3 residues: CASSLESGQGRYEQYV. In DNA, the CDR3 is TGTGCCAGCAGCTTAGAATCAGGACAGGGGAGGTACGAGCAGTACGTC.

The V call is TRBV27, the J call TRBJ1-1; 8 bases are a match to TRBD1. The CDR3 runs 15 residues. The V gene's germline CDR1 is MNHEY and CDR2 SMNVEV (reference sequence). Losses at the gene ends were 5 bases for V and 3 bases for J; bases not matched to a gene: 8. The CDR3 region is CASSIRGLMDTEAFF. The CDR3 DNA reads as TGTGCCAGCAGTATCAGGGGGCTCATGGACACTGAAGCTTTCTTT.

This clonotype was found many times. The gene calls are TRBV7-6 and TRBJ2-7; 9 bases fit TRBD1. The ends lost 5 bases at V and 4 bases at J; junction bases unmatched: 3. This CDR3 comprises 13 residues. Germline CDR1 SGHVS, CDR2 FNYEAQ. CDR3 DNA: TGTGCCAGCAGCCGGGACAGGGAGTACGAGCAGTACTTC. Translated, it gives CASSRDREYEQYF.

This chain joins TRBV10-3 and TRBJ1-2; D is unresolved. Germline V gene data show CDR1 as ENHRY and CDR2 as SYGVKD. The CDR3 length is 14 residues. Deletions cut 0 bases from V and 2 bases from J, with 7 bases between. The CDR3 region is CAISESSRNYGYTF. The DNA of the CDR3 is TGTGCCATCAGTGAGTCGAGCAGGAACTATGGCTACACCTTC.

This clonotype has a handful of counts. The chain employs TRBV5-1 and TRBJ2-5; TRBD1 matches at 7 bases. J was trimmed by 1 base and V by 5 bases; bases with no gene match: 8. Germline-derived CDR1 and CDR2 are SGHRS and YFSETQ. This CDR3 is built from 15 residues. This chain's CDR3 is CASRIGTDPQETQYF. CDR3 coding DNA: TGCGCCAGCAGAATTGGGACAGATCCCCAAGAGACCCAGTACTTC.

The V call is TRBV6-2 or TRBV6-3, the J call TRBJ2-7; no reliable D call. This CDR3 has 14 amino acids. V dropped 2 bases and J dropped 3 bases, with 11 bases sitting between them. Germline CDR1 is MNHEY and CDR2 is SVGEGT. The CDR3 bases are TGTGCCAGCAGTTACGCGGCAAGCCTCTACGAGCAGTACGTC. As protein: CASSYAASLYEQYV.

V is TRBV2 and J is TRBJ2-2, with 7 bases fitting TRBD1. Looked up from germline, CDR1 is SNHLY and CDR2 is FYNNEI. The ends lost 8 bases at V and 2 bases at J; junction bases unmatched: 5. This CDR3 spans 14 amino acids. The CDR3 is CASLGQTNTGELFF. The CDR3 nucleotides are TGTGCCAGCCTGGGACAGACAAACACCGGGGAGCTGTTTTTT.

This clonotype was counted only a few times. A much larger clone is a single base away; this may be a read error. The V call is TRBV7-9, the J call TRBJ2-1; D is possibly TRBD1 or TRBD2 (5 bases each). The CDR3 has 13 residues. Between the trimmed V and J ends, which lost 1 base and 8 bases, there was a span of 9 bases. Germline V lookup: CDR1 SEHNR, CDR2 FQNEAQ (reference sequence). The CDR3 coding sequence is TGTGCCAGCAGCTTAGAGCTGGGGGATGAGCAGTTCTTC. Protein product: CASSLELGDEQFF.

This clonotype was seen a few times. V usage is TRBV12-3 or TRBV12-4 and J usage is TRBJ1-2, with 11 nucleotides matching TRBD1. Trimming removed 7 bases from V and 2 bases from J; junction bases left unmatched: 9. This CDR3 has 16 residues. The CDR3 nucleotides read TGTGCCAGCACCAGGACAGGGGGCGCTTCCAACTATGGCTACACCTTC. It codes for CASTRTGGASNYGYTF.

The rearrangement links TRBV19 to TRBJ1-2; D may be TRBD1 (6 bases). Trimming left V 7 bases short and J 4 bases short, with 16 bases between. The CDR3 runs 14 residues. The germline V gene has CDR1 LNHDA and CDR2 SQIVND (reference sequence). CDR3 region: CASTRGDNRYGYTF. In nucleotides, the CDR3 is TGTGCCAGTACGAGGGGGGATAATCGCTATGGCTACACCTTC.

The CDR3 here is CASSLDRTAEQFF. As DNA, the CDR3 is TGTGCCAGCAGCTTAGACCGCACTGCTGAGCAGTTCTTC. The J gene is TRBJ2-1, the V gene TRBV7-6; no firm D call. Trimming shortened V by 1 base and J by 9 bases, and 10 bases separated the two germline ends. The CDR3 runs to 13 residues. CDR1 and CDR2 (germline): SGHVS, FNYEAQ. Together with reference TRBV7-6 and TRBJ2-1, the CDR3 gives the full variable domain: GAGVSQSPRYKVTKRGQDVALRCDPISGHVSLYWYRQALGQGPEFLTYFNYEAQQDKSGLPNDRFSAERPEGSISTLTIQRTEQRDSAMYRCASSLDRTAEQFFGPGTRLTVL.

This clonotype was found many times. The chain carries TRBV7-8 and TRBJ2-1; 11 bases line up with TRBD1. CDR1 SGHVS and CDR2 FQNEAQ come from the germline V gene. The length of the CDR3 is 18 residues. The V and J ends lost 0 bases and 3 bases, in that order; junction bases with no gene match: 7. The CDR3 bases are TGTGCCAGCAGCTTAGCGTATTGGGACAGGGGGGACTACAATGAGCAGTTCTTC. Translated: CASSLAYWDRGDYNEQFF.

This clonotype was observed a handful of times. This chain joins TRBV11-1 and TRBJ2-4, with 8 nucleotides matching TRBD1. V trimming: 5 bases; J trimming: 6 bases; junction bases outside the gene matches: 9. CDR1 is SGHAT, CDR2 FQDESV, per germline (reference sequence). CDR3 size: 15 residues. CDR3 region: CASSPHPQGVNIQYF. The CDR3, as DNA: TGTGCCAGCAGCCCACACCCACAGGGGGTAAACATTCAGTACTTC.

For the CDR3, the DNA is TGCGCCAGCAGCCAACCAGGACTAGCGGGGGCCCTGAATGAGCAGTTCTTC. Its protein is CASSQPGLAGALNEQFF. This rearrangement joins TRBV4-1 to TRBJ2-1, with 13 nucleotides matching TRBD2. Germline-derived CDR1 and CDR2 are MGHRA and YSYEKL. This CDR3 comprises 17 residues. V shed 2 bases, J shed 7 bases, and the junction held 8 bases outside the gene matches.

This clonotype was seen many times. The chain couples TRBV5-1 to TRBJ1-2, with D perhaps TRBD1 (5 bases). Germline CDR1 reads SGHRS; CDR2 reads YFSETQ. The V and J ends lost 5 bases and 5 bases respectively, with 13 bases between them. The CDR3 extends over 13 amino acids. CDR3 sequence (DNA): TGCGCCAGCAGAGGTGGGACGGATTATGGCTACACCTTC. Translated: CASRGGTDYGYTF.

This clonotype has just a few counts. V usage is TRBV27 and J usage is TRBJ2-5; 7 bases map to TRBD2. From germline, CDR1 is MNHEY and CDR2 SMNVEV (reference sequence). V shed 3 bases and J 2 bases; nucleotides not matched to a gene: 6. This CDR3 contains 15 residues. CDR3 region: CASSFGGGKQETQYF. CDR3 coding DNA: TGTGCCAGCAGTTTCGGCGGGGGAAAGCAAGAGACCCAGTACTTC.

In its sample, this clonotype was seen a few times. The chain is built from TRBV5-5 and TRBJ1-2; D unclear. The V end was cut by 4 bases, the J end by 0 bases, with 10 bases between. Germline loops: CDR1 SGHKS, CDR2 YYEKEE (reference sequence). This CDR3 contains 14 residues. The CDR3 region is CASSGGVSNYGYTF. CDR3 nucleotides: TGTGCCAGCAGCGGCGGAGTCTCTAACTATGGCTACACCTTC.

Turning to this clonotype: This sequence may be a read error, since a much larger clone differs from it by one base. A read error is likely, as this CDR3 ends without the conserved phenylalanine or tryptophan. The CDR3: CASSHRSLTDTQYL. The CDR3 region has the DNA TGTGCCAGCAGTCACAGGAGCCTCACTGATACGCAGTATCTT. This rearrangement joins TRBV6-2 or TRBV6-3 to TRBJ2-3; the D gene is possibly TRBD1 (5 bases). V was clipped by 5 bases and J by 6 bases, with 15 bases between them. Germline CDR1 reads MNHEY; CDR2 reads SVGEGT. This CDR3 region has 14 residues.